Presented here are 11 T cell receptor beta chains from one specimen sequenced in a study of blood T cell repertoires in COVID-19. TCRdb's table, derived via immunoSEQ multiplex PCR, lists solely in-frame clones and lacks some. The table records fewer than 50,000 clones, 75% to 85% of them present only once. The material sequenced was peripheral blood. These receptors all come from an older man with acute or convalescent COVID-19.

CDR3 DNA: TGTGCCAGTAGTATAGTCAGCGATGTCACAGATACGCAGTATTTT. Translated, it gives CASSIVSDVTDTQYF. The chain combines TRBV19 with TRBJ2-3, with D unclear. Between the trimmed V and J ends, which lost 1 base and 2 bases, there was a span of 10 bases. In germline, CDR1 is LNHDA, CDR2 SQIVND (reference sequence). This CDR3 contains 15 residues.

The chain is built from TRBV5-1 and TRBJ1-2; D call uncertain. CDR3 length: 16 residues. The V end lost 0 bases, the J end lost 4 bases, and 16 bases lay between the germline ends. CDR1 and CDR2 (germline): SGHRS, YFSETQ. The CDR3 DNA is TGCGCCAGCAGCTTGGCTGGCAGGCAAGCCGCCTATGGCTACACCTTC. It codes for CASSLAGRQAAYGYTF.

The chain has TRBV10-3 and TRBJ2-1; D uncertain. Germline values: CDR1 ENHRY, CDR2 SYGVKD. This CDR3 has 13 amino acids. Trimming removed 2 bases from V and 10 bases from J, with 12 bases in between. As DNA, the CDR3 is TGTGCCATCAGTGAGCCCCCCGCGCGGGAGCAGTTCTTC. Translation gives CAISEPPAREQFF.

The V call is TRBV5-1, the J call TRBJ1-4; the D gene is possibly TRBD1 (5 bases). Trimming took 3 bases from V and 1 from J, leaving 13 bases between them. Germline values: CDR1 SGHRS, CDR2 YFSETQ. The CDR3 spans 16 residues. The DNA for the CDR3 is TGCGCCAGCAGCTGGTCCCGGGGGGGAACTAATGAAAAACTGTTTTTT. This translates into CASSWSRGGTNEKLFF. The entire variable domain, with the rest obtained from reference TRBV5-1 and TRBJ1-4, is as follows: KAGVTQTPRYLIKTRGQQVTLSCSPISGHRSVSWYQQTPGQGLQFLFEYFSETQRNKGNFPGRFSGRQFSNSRSEMNVSTLELGDSALYLCASSWSRGGTNEKLFFGSGTQLSVL.

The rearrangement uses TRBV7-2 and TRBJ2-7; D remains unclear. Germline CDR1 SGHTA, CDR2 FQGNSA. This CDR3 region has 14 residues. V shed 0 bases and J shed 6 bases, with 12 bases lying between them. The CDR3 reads CASSLAGPYREQYF. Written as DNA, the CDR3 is TGTGCCAGCAGCTTAGCGGGCCCCTACCGCGAGCAGTACTTC.

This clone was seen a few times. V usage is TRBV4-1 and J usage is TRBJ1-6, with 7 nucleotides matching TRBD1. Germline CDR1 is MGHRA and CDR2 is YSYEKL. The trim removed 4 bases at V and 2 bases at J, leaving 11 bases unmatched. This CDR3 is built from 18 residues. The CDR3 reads CASSRRDSQAAYNSPLHF. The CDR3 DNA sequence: TGCGCCAGCAGCCGCCGGGACAGCCAGGCGGCCTATAATTCACCCCTCCACTTT.

The chain's CDR3 is CATSPGTGDDGNQPQHF. CDR3 in DNA: TGTGCCACCAGTCCCGGGACAGGGGACGATGGCAATCAGCCCCAGCATTTT. This rearrangement joins TRBV24-1 to TRBJ1-5; 10 nucleotides match TRBD1. This CDR3 spans 17 amino acids. V was pared by 6 bases and J by 2 bases, with 9 bases of the junction left unmatched. Per the germline V gene, CDR1 is KGHDR and CDR2 is SFDVKD.

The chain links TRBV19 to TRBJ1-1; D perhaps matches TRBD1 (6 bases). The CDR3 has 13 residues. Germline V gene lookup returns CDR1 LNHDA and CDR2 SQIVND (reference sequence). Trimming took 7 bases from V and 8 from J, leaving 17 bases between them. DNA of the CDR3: TGTGCCAGTACCGAGGGGTGGGGGACAGAAGCTTTCTTT. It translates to CASTEGWGTEAFF.

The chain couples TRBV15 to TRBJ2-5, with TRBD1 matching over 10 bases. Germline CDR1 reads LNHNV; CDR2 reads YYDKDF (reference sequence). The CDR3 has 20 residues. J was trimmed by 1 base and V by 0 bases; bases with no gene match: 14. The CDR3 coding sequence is TGTGCCACCAGCAGAGATAGGGGAGCACGGTGGGACAGGGGCCAAGAGACCCAGTACTTC. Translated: CATSRDRGARWDRGQETQYF. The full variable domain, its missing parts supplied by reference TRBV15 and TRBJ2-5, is DAMVIQNPRYQVTQFGKPVTLSCSQTLNHNVMYWYQQKSSQAPKLLFHYYDKDFNNEADTPDNFQSRRPNTSFCFLDIRSPGLGDTAMYLCATSRDRGARWDRGQETQYFGPGTRLLVL.

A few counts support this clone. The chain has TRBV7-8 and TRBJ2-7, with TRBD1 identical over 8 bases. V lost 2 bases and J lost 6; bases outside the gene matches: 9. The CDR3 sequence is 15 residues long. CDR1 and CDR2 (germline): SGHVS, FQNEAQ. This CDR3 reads CASSLSTGGSGEQYF. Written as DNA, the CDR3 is TGTGCCAGCAGCTTATCAACAGGGGGGTCGGGCGAGCAGTACTTC.

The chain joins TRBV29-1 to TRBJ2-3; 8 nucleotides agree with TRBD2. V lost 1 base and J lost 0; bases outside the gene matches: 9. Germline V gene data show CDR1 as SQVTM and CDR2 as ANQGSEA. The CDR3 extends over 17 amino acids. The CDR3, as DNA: TGCAGCGTTGAAGGGTGGGCGGGGGGTGCTAGCACAGATACGCAGTATTTT. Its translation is CSVEGWAGGASTDTQYF.